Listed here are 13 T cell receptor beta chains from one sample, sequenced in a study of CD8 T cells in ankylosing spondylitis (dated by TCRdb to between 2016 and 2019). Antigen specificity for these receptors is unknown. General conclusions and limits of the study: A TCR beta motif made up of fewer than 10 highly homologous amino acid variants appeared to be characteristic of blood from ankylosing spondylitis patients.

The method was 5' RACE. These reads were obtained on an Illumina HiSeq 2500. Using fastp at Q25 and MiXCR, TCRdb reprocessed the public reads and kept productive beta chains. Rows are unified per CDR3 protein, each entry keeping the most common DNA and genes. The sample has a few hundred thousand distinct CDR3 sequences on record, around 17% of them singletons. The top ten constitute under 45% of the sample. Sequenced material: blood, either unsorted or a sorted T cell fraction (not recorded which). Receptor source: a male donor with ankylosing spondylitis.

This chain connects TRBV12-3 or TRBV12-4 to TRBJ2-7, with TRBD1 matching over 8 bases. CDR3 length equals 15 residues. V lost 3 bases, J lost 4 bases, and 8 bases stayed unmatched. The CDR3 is CASSLGAGGVYEQYF. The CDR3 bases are TGTGCCAGCAGTTTGGGGGCAGGGGGCGTATACGAGCAGTACTTC.

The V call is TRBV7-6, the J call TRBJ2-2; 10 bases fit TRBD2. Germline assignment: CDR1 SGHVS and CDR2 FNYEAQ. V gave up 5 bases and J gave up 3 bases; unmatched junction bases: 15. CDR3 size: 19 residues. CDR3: CASSIDLAGEHGDTGELFF. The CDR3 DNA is TGTGCCAGCAGCATTGATCTAGCGGGGGAGCATGGGGACACCGGGGAGCTGTTTTTT. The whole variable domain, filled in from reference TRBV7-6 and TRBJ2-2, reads GAGVSQSPRYKVTKRGQDVALRCDPISGHVSLYWYRQALGQGPEFLTYFNYEAQQDKSGLPNDRFSAERPEGSISTLTIQRTEQRDSAMYRCASSIDLAGEHGDTGELFFGEGSRLTVL.

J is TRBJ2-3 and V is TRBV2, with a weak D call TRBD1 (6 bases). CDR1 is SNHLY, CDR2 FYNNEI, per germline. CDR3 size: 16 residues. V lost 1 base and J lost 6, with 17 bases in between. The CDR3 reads CASSEGGGDTPDTQYF. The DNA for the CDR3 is TGTGCCAGCAGTGAAGGGGGTGGGGACACTCCCGATACGCAGTATTTT.

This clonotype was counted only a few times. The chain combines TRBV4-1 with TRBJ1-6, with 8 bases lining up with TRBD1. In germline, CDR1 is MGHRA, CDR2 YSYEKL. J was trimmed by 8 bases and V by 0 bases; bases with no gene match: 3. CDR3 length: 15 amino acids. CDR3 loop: CASSQDGRGHSPLHF. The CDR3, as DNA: TGCGCCAGCAGCCAAGACGGCAGGGGGCATTCACCCCTCCACTTT.

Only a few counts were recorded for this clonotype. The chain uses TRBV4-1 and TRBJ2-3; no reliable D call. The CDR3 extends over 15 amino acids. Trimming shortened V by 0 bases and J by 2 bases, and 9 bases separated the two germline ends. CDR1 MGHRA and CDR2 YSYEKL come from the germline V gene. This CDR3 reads CASSQDLGYTDTQYF. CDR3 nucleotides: TGCGCCAGCAGCCAAGATCTCGGATACACAGATACGCAGTATTTT.

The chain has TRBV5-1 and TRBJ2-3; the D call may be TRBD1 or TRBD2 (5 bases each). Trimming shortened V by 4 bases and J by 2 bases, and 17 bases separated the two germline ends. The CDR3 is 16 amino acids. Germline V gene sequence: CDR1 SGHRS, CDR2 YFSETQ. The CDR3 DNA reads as TGCGCCAGCAGCCCCTGGGACCGTGCGCCCACAGATACGCAGTATTTT. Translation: CASSPWDRAPTDTQYF.

CDR3 residues: CASSQGLAGNTGELFF. In DNA, the CDR3 is TGTGCCAGCAGCCAAGGACTAGCGGGAAACACCGGGGAGCTGTTTTTT. The chain has TRBV4-2 and TRBJ2-2; TRBD2 matches at 11 bases. CDR1 and CDR2 (germline): LGHNA, YNFKEQ. V trimming: 1 base; J trimming: 2 bases; junction bases outside the gene matches: 0. This CDR3 has 16 amino acids.

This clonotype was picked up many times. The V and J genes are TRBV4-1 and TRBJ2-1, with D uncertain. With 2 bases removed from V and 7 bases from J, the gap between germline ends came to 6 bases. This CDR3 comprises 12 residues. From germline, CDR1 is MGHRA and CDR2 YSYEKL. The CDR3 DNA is TGCGCCAGCAGCCAATCCCTTAATGAGCAGTTCTTC. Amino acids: CASSQSLNEQFF.

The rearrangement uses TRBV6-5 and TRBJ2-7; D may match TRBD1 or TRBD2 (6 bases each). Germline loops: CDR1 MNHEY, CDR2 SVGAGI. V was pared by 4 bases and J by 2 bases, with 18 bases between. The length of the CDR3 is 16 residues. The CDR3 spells CASSSQGGLNPYEQYF. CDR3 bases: TGTGCCAGCAGTTCACAAGGGGGACTGAATCCCTACGAGCAGTACTTC.

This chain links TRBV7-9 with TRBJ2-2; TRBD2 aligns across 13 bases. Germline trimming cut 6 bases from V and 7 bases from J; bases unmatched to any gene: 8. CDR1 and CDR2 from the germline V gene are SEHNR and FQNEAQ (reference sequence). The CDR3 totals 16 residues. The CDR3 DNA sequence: TGTGCCAGCAGGGAAGGGACTAGCGGGATGTACGGGGAGCTGTTTTTT. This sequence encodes CASREGTSGMYGELFF. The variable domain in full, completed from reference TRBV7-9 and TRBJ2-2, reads DTGVSQNPRHKITKRGQNVTFRCDPISEHNRLYWYRQTLGQGPEFLTYFQNEAQLEKSRLLSDRFSAERPKGSFSTLEIQRTEQGDSAMYLCASREGTSGMYGELFFGEGSRLTVL.

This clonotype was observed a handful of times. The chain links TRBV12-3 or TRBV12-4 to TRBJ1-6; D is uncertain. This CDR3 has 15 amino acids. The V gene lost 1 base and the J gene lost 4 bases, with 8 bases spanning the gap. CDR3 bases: TGTGCCAGCAGTTTAGACTTTCGTTATAATTCACCCCTCCACTTT. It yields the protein CASSLDFRYNSPLHF.

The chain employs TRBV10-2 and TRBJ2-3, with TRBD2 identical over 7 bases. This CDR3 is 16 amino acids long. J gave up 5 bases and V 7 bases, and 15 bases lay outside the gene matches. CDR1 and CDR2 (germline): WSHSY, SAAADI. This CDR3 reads CASTGNQGWGGDTQYF. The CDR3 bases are TGCGCCAGCACCGGAAATCAGGGCTGGGGGGGAGATACGCAGTATTTT.

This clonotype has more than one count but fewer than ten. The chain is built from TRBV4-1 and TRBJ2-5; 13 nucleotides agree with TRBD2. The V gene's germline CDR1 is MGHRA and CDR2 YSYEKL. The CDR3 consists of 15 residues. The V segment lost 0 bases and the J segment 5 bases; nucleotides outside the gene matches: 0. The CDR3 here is CASSQETSGRETQYF. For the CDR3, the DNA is TGCGCCAGCAGCCAAGAGACTAGCGGGAGGGAGACCCAGTACTTC.